This entry describes one T cell receptor beta chain. These data originate in a study of blood T cell repertoires in COVID-19. This CDR3 spans 16 amino acids. Data came from immunoSEQ multiplex PCR; TCRdb stores just in-frame clones and leaves some out. Among roughly 270,000 clones listed, over 75% were seen once. The receptor was derived from a man aged 50 to 59 with active or convalescent COVID-19. What was sequenced was peripheral blood. The chain has TRBV21-1 and TRBJ1-5; the tabulated D call, TRBD1, remains unverified against the DNA. TRBV21-1 is flagged as a pseudogene. CDR3 sequence (DNA): TGTGCCAGCAGCAACGACACAGGGGGGCCCAATCAGCCCCAGCATTTT. As protein: CASSNDTGGPNQPQHF.